The clone carrying this T cell receptor (beta chain) was picked up a small number of times. This record belongs to a study of radiotherapy plus CTLA-4 blockade in lung cancer. The wider study: An objective response was seen in roughly a sixth of patients, and disease control in around 33%.

The CDR3 runs 18 residues. V lost 4 bases, J lost 2 bases, and 20 bases lay in between. The germline gives CDR1 LNHDA, CDR2 SQIVND (reference sequence). Generated by immunoSEQ multiplex PCR, the TCRdb table keeps only in-frame clones and is missing some. The repertoire has roughly 120,000 clones, 70% to 85% of them found once; the top ten carry roughly 3.3%. The chain recombines TRBV19 with TRBJ2-2; possibly TRBD1 for D (6 bases). Here the sequenced sample was peripheral blood, taken from a patient treated with radiotherapy plus ipilimumab. The source is a human donor with non-small cell lung cancer that progressed on radiotherapy plus ipilimumab. Some clones in this sample may be carry-over from other donors' samples. The CDR3, as DNA: TGTGCCAGTAGTAGTATACTTCTCCGGGACATAAACACCGGGGAGCTGTTTTTT. Translating it yields CASSSILLRDINTGELFF.